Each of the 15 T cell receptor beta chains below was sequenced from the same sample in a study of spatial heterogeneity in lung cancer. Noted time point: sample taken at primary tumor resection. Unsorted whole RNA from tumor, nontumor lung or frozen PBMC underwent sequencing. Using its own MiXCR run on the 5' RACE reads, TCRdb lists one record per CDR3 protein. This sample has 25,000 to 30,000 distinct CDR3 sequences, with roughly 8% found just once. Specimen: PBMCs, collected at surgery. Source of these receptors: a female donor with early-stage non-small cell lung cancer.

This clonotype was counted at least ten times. The CDR3 DNA sequence: TGTGCCAGCAGCTTGGGACAGACCGGCTCACCCCTCCACTTT. It translates to CASSLGQTGSPLHF. The chain recombines TRBV7-9 with TRBJ1-6, with TRBD1 identical over 7 bases. The V gene's germline CDR1 is SEHNR and CDR2 FQNEAQ (reference sequence). Trimming took 3 bases from V and 10 from J; bases not matched to a gene: 6. The CDR3 runs to 14 residues.

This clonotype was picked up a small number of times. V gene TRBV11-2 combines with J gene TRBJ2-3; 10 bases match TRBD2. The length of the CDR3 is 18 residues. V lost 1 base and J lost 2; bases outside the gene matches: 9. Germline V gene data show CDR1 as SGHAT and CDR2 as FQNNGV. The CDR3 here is CASSLGAGGSSNTDTQYF. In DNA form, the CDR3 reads TGTGCCAGCAGCTTAGGAGCGGGAGGGTCCTCTAACACAGATACGCAGTATTTT.

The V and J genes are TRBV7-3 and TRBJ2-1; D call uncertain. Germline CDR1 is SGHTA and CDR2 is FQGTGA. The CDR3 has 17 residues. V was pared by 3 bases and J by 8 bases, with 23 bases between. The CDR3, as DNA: TGTGCCAGCAGCTTTTTACTTACAGTGCCGGGTCAGCATGAGCAGTTCTTC. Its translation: CASSFLLTVPGQHEQFF.

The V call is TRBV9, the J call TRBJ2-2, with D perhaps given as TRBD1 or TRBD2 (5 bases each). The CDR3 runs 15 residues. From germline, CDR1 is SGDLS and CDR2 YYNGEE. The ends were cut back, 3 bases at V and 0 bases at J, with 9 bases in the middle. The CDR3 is CASSGGGSNTGELFF. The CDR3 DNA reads TGTGCCAGCAGCGGGGGCGGGTCGAACACCGGGGAGCTGTTTTTT.

CDR3 nucleotides: TGTGCCAGCAGCCAAAGGGGGGGTTACAATGAGCAGTTCTTC. Amino acids: CASSQRGGYNEQFF. The rearrangement joins TRBV3-1 to TRBJ2-1, with a weak D call TRBD2 (7 bases). The CDR3 has 14 amino acids. Germline V CDR1 and CDR2: LGHDT, YNNKEL (reference sequence). V was clipped by 2 bases and J by 4 bases, with 9 bases between them.

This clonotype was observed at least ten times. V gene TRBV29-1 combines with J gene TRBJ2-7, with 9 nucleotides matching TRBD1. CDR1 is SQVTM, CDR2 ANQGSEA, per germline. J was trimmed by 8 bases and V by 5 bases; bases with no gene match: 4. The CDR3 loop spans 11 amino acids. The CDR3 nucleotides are TGCAGCGTTACAACAGGGGGCAAGCAGTACTTC. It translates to CSVTTGGKQYF.

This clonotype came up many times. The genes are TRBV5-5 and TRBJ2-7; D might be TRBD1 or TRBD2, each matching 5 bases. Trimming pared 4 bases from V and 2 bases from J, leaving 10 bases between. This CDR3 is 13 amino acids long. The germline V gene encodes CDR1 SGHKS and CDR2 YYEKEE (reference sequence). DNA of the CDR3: TGTGCCAGCAGCCGTCAGGGAGCCTACGAGCAGTACTTC. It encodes CASSRQGAYEQYF.

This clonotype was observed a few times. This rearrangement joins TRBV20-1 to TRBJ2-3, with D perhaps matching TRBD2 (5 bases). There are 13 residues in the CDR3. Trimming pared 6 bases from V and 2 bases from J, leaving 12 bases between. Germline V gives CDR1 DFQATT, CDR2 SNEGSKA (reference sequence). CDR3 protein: CSADERSTDTQYF. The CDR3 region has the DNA TGCAGTGCGGACGAGCGGTCCACAGATACGCAGTATTTT.

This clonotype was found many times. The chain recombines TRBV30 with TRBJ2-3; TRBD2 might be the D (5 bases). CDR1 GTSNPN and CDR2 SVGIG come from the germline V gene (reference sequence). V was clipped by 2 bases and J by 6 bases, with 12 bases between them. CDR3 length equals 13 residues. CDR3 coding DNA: TGTGCCTGGAGTCAGAGACGAGGGGATACGCAGTATTTT. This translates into CAWSQRRGDTQYF.

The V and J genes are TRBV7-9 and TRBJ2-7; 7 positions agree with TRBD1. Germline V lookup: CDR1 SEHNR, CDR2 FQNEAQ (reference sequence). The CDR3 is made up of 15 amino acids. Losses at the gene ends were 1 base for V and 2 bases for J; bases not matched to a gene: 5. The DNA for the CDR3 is TGTGCCAGCAGCTTAGAGGCAGGGGGAGCCTACGAGCAGTACTTC. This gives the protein CASSLEAGGAYEQYF.

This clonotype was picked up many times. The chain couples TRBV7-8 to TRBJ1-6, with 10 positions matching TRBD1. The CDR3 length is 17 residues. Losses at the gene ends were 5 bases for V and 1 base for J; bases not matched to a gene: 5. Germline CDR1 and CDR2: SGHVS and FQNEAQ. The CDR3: CASSPRTGGSYNSPLHF. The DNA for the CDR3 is TGTGCCAGCAGCCCTCGGACAGGGGGTTCCTATAATTCACCCCTCCACTTT.

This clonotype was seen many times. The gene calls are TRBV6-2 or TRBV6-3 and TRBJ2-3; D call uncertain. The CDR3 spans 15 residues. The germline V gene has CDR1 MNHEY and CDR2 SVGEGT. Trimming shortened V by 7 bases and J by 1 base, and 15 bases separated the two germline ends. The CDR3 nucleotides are TGTGCCAGCAACACCCCATACGGAGGCACAGATACGCAGTATTTT. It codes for CASNTPYGGTDTQYF.

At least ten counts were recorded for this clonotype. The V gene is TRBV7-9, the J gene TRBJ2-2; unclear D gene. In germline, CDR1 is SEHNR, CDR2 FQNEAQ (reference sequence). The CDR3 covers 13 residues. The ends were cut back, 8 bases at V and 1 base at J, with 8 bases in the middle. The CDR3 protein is CASVKGNTGELFF. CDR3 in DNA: TGTGCCAGCGTGAAGGGGAACACCGGGGAGCTGTTTTTT.

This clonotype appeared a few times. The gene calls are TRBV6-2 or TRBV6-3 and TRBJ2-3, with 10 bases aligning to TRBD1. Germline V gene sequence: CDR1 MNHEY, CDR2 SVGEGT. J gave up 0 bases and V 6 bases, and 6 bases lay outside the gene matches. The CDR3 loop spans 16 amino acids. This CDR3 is CASSPGTGASTDTQYF. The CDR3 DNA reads TGTGCCAGCAGCCCCGGGACAGGGGCCAGCACAGATACGCAGTATTTT.

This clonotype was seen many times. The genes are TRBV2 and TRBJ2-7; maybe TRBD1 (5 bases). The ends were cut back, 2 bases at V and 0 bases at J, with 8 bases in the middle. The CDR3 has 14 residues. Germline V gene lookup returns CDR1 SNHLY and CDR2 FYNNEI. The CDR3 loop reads CASSERGYSYEQYV. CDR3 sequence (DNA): TGTGCCAGCAGTGAAAGGGGTTACTCCTACGAGCAGTACGTC.